This paragraph reports one T cell receptor (beta chain). These data come from a study of technical replicates of blood from several donors. Produced via immunoSEQ multiplex PCR; TCRdb's table is partial and in-frame only. The sample carries some 70,000 clones, about 97% recorded once. The length of the CDR3 is 15 residues. V was clipped by 1 base and J by 2 bases; unmatched bases: 4. Germline V gene sequence: CDR1 SGHRS, CDR2 YFSETQ. The sequencing input was T cells isolated from PBMCs. The gene calls are TRBV5-1 and TRBJ2-7; 9 positions agree with TRBD2. This sequence originates from a human donor in good health. CDR3 nucleotides: TGCGCCAGCAGCTTGAGGCGGGAGGGCCCCTACGAGCAGTACTTC. It specifies CASSLRREGPYEQYF.